These T cell receptor beta chains were read from a single sample in a study of T cell responses to AZD1222 COVID-19 vaccine. Sequencing was performed with immunoSEQ multiplex PCR; in TCRdb, only in-frame clones are kept and a portion is missing. The sample yields around 88,000 clones, 88% seen once. The material was peripheral blood, obtained on day 0 of AZD1222 vaccination. The receptors were sampled from an adult in good health. The CDR3 runs from the conserved cysteine through the conserved F or W. Fields, in order: J gene, D gene, V gene, CDR3 protein, CDR3 DNA. The D gene is left open where the match is weak.

>TRBJ1-5|TRBD1|TRBV24-1
CATSETGVGQPQHF
TGTGCCACCAGTGAAACAGGGGTCGGGCAGCCCCAGCATTTT
>TRBJ1-2|-|TRBV24-1
CATSDQNRLGYTF
TGTGCCACCAGTGACCAGAATCGGTTAGGCTACACCTTC
>TRBJ2-7|TRBD2|TRBV14
CASSLSGIYEQYF
TGTGCCAGCAGCCTTAGCGGGATCTACGAGCAGTACTTC
>TRBJ1-5|-|TRBV2
CASQDAVNQPQHF
TGTGCCAGCCAAGACGCGGTAAATCAGCCCCAGCATTTT
>TRBJ1-1|-|TRBV7-9
CASSPSQGGLRGEAFF
TGTGCCAGCAGCCCCTCCCAGGGTGGTTTAAGGGGTGAAGCTTTCTTT
>TRBJ2-1|-|TRBV3-1/TRBV3-2
CASSPSDSQVIF
TGTGCCAGCAGCCCTAGTGACTCGCAGGTAATCTTC
>TRBJ2-7|-|TRBV30
CAWGRTREQYF
TGTGCCTGGGGGAGGACAAGGGAGCAGTACTTC
>TRBJ1-2|-|TRBV2
CASRSGVGGYTF
TGTGCCAGCAGATCAGGGGTGGGCGGCTACACCTTC
>TRBJ2-1|-|TRBV2
CASRPDRNEQFF
TGTGCCAGCAGACCCGACAGGAATGAGCAGTTCTTC
>TRBJ2-2|TRBD1|TRBV11-3
CASSFRQGAGELFF
TGTGCCAGCAGCTTCAGGCAGGGGGCCGGGGAGCTGTTTTTT